Sequencing of this T cell receptor (beta chain) was carried out in a study of shared clonotypes between healthy human individuals. In the naive CD8 group, cells lacked CD45RO and were positively selected for CCR7, so terminally differentiated effector memory CD45RA+ cells were left out. CDR1 MNHNY and CDR2 SVGAGI come from the germline V gene (reference sequence). V dropped 0 bases and J dropped 11 bases, with 13 bases sitting between them. This CDR3 comprises 13 residues. Assay: immunoSEQ multiplex PCR; the TCRdb copy retains only in-frame clones and omits some. This table has some 740,000 clones, around 92% appearing once.

The receptor was derived from a man younger than 40 in good health. This chain connects TRBV6-6 to TRBJ1-1; no definite D call. Sequenced: naive CD8+ T cells sorted from blood. The CDR3 sequence is CASSYSETGVAFF. CDR3 coding DNA: TGTGCCAGCAGTTACTCTGAGACCGGGGTCGCTTTCTTT.